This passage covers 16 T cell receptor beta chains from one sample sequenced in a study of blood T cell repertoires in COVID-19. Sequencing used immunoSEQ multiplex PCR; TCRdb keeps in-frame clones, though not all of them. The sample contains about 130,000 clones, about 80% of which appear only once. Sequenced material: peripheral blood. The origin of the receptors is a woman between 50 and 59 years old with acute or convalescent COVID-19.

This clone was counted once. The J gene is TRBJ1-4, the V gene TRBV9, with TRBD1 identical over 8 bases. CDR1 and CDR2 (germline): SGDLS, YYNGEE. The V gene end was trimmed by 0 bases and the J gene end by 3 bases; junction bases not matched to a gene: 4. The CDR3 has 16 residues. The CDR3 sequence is CASSVGQGAANEKLFF. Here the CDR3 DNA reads TGTGCCAGCAGCGTAGGGCAGGGGGCAGCTAATGAAAAACTGTTTTTT.

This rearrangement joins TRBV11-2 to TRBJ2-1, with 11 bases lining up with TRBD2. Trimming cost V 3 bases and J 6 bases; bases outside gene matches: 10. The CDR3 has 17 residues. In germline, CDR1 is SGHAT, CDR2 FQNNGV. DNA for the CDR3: TGTGCCAGCAGCTTCCTGATAGCGGGGGGGCAGACCAATGAGCAGTTCTTC. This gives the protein CASSFLIAGGQTNEQFF.

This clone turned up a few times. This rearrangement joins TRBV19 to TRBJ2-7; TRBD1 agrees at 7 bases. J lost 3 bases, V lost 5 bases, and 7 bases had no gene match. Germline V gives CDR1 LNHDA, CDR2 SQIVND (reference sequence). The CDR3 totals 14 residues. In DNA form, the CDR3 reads TGTGCCAGTAGTCTGAAGACAGGGATCTACGAGCAGTACTTC. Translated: CASSLKTGIYEQYF. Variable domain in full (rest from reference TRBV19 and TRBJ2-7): DGGITQSPKYLFRKEGQNVTLSCEQNLNHDAMYWYRQDPGQGLRLIYYSQIVNDFQKGDIAEGYSVSREKKESFPLTVTSAQKNPTAFYLCASSLKTGIYEQYFGPGTRLTVT.

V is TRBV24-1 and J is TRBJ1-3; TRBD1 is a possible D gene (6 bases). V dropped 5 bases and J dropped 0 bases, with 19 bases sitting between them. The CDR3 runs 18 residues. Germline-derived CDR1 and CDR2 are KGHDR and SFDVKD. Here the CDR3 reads CATSASRRTVYSGNTIYF. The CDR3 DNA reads TGTGCCACCAGTGCCTCCCGGAGGACAGTTTACTCTGGAAACACCATATATTTT.

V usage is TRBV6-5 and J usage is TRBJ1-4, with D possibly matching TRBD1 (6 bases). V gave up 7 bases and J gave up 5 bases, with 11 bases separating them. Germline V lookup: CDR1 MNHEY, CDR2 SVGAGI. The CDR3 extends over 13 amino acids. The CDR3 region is CASTHGQNEKLFF. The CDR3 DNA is TGTGCCAGCACCCACGGACAGAATGAAAAACTGTTTTTT.

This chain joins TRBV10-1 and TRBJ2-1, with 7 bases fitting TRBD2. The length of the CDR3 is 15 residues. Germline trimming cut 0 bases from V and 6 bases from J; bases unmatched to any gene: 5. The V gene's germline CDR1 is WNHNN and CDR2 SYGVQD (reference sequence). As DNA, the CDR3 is TGCGCCAGCAGTGAGTCTCAGAGGGAGGGCAATGAGCAGTTCTTC. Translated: CASSESQREGNEQFF.

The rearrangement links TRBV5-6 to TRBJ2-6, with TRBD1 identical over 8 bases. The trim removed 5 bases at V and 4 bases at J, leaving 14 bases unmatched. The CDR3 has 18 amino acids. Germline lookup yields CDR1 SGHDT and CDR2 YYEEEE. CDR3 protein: CASRRDRGVWYGANVLTF. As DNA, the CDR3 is TGTGCCAGCAGGCGTGACAGGGGTGTTTGGTACGGGGCCAACGTCCTGACTTTC.

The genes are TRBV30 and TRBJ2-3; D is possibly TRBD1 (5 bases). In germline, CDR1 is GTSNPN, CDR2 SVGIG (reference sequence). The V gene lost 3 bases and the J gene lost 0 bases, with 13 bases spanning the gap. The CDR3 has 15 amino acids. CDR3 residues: CAWRSGQSSTDTQYF. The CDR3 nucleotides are TGTGCCTGGAGATCAGGACAATCTAGCACAGATACGCAGTATTTT.

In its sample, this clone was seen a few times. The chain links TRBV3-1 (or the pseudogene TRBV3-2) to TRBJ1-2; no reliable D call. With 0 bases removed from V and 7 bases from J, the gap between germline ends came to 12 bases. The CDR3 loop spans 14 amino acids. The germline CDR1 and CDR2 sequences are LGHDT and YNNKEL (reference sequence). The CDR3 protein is CASSQDEGPSGYTF. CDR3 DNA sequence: TGTGCCAGCAGCCAAGATGAGGGTCCTAGTGGCTACACCTTC.

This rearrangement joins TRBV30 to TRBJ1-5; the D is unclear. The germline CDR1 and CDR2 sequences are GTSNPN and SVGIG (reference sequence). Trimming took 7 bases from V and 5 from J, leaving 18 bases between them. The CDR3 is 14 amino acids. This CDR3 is CAFNLMVQDQPQHF. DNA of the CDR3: TGTGCCTTCAACCTAATGGTCCAGGATCAGCCCCAGCATTTT.

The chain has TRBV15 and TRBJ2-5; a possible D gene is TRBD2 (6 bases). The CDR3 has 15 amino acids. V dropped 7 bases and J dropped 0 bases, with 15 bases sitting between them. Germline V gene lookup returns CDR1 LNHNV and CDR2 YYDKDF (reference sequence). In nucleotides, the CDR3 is TGTGCCACCAAGATGGGACTTAGCTACCAAGAGACCCAGTACTTC. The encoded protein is CATKMGLSYQETQYF.

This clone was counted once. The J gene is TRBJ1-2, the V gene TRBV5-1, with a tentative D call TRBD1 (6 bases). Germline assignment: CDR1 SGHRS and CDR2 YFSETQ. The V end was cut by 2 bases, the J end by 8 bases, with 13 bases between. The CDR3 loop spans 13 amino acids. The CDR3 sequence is CASSLTPGEGYTF. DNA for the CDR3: TGCGCCAGCAGCTTAACTCCAGGGGAAGGCTACACCTTC.

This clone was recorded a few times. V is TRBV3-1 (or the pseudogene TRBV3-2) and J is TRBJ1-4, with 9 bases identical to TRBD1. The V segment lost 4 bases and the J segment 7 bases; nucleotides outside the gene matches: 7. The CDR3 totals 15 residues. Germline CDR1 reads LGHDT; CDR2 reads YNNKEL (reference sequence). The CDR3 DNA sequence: TGTGCCAGCAGCCCACGGACAGGGGTATCTGAAAAACTGTTTTTT. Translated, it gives CASSPRTGVSEKLFF.

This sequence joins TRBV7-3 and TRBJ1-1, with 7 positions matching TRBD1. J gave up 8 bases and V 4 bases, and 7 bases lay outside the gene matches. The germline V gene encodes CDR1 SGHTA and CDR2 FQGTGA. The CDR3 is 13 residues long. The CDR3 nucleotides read TGTGCCAGCAGCTACACTTCGACAGGGGAAGCTTTCTTT. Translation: CASSYTSTGEAFF.

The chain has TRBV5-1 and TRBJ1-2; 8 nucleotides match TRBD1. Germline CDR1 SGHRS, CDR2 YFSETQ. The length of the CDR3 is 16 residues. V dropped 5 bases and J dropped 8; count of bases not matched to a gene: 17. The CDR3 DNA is TGCGCCAGCAGAAGGGGACAGGATGCGGTACTTGGCGGCTACACCTTC. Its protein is CASRRGQDAVLGGYTF.

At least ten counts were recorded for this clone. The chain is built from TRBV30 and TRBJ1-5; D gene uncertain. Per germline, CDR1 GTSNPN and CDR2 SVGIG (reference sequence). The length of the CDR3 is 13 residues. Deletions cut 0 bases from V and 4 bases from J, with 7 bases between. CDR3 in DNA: TGTGCCTGGAGTGTAAGCCATAATCAGCCCCAGCATTTT. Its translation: CAWSVSHNQPQHF.